One sample yielded the 20 T cell receptor beta chains listed below, sequenced in a study of radiation and T cells in renal cell carcinoma. The time point was: blood 4 weeks post-SBRT, at nephrectomy. The treatment denotes: 15 Gy SBRT to primary tumor, nephrectomy 4 weeks later. TCRdb's copy holds only in-frame clones and misses some; the assay was immunoSEQ multiplex PCR. The data show around 81,000 clones, around four fifths seen once. Sequencing used blood, obtained from a patient whose treatment included radiotherapy and nephrectomy. The receptors stem from a middle-aged man with renal cell carcinoma.

The J gene is TRBJ2-4, the V gene TRBV19; 7 bases agree with TRBD1. Germline CDR1 and CDR2: LNHDA and SQIVND (reference sequence). This CDR3 has 16 residues. J gave up 5 bases and V 3 bases, and 10 bases lay outside the gene matches. CDR3 sequence reads: CASSIPVRDRENIQYF. In nucleotides, the CDR3 is TGTGCCAGTAGTATTCCAGTCCGGGACAGAGAAAACATTCAGTACTTC.

This rearrangement joins TRBV9 to TRBJ1-5; 7 bases map to TRBD1. The V gene's germline CDR1 is SGDLS and CDR2 YYNGEE. The CDR3 contains 14 residues. The V segment lost 0 bases and the J segment 5 bases; nucleotides outside the gene matches: 2. The CDR3 nucleotides read TGTGCCAGCAGCGTAGGGGACAGATATCAGCCCCAGCATTTT. Its translation: CASSVGDRYQPQHF.

This rearrangement joins TRBV10-3 to TRBJ2-3; TRBD1 might be the D (6 bases). From germline, CDR1 is ENHRY and CDR2 SYGVKD. This CDR3 region has 14 residues. V shed 3 bases and J shed 6 bases, with 13 bases lying between them. CDR3 coding DNA: TGTGCCATCAGTGAAAGGGGGAAATGGGATACGCAGTATTTT. Translation gives CAISERGKWDTQYF.

The chain employs TRBV18 and TRBJ1-1, with 10 bases fitting TRBD1. J lost 4 bases, V lost 2 bases, and 4 bases had no gene match. The CDR3 loop spans 15 amino acids. Germline CDR1 and CDR2: KGHSH and LQKENI. CDR3 protein: CASSPRQGAGTEAFF. CDR3 DNA sequence: TGTGCCAGCTCACCAAGACAGGGGGCCGGCACTGAAGCTTTCTTT.

The chain carries TRBV9 and TRBJ2-5; the D call may be TRBD1 or TRBD2 (6 bases each). This CDR3 is 15 amino acids long. The V gene lost 4 bases and the J gene lost 5 bases, with 18 bases spanning the gap. CDR1 SGDLS and CDR2 YYNGEE come from the germline V gene. Written as DNA, the CDR3 is TGTGCCAGCAGCCCCCGAGTCTTAGGGGGGGAGACCCAGTACTTC. Residues: CASSPRVLGGETQYF.

This chain links TRBV10-3 with TRBJ2-1; the D call may be TRBD1 or TRBD2 (5 bases each). This CDR3 contains 14 residues. V lost 6 bases to trimming and J lost 7 bases, with 16 bases between them. CDR1 ENHRY and CDR2 SYGVKD come from the germline V gene. As DNA, the CDR3 is TGTGCCATCAGCGACCCGGGAAACAGGAATGAGCAGTTCTTC. It yields the protein CAISDPGNRNEQFF.

The rearrangement uses TRBV6-5 and TRBJ2-1; D is ambiguous. V was cut by 2 bases and J by 0 bases, with 11 bases left in between. Germline CDR1 MNHEY, CDR2 SVGAGI. The CDR3 is 16 residues long. CDR3 amino acids: CASSYVVRSSYNEQFF. The CDR3 DNA reads TGTGCCAGCAGTTACGTGGTCCGGAGCTCCTACAATGAGCAGTTCTTC.

The V gene is TRBV5-1, the J gene TRBJ2-5; 7 bases line up with TRBD1. J was trimmed by 4 bases and V by 4 bases; bases with no gene match: 7. CDR1 and CDR2 (germline): SGHRS, YFSETQ. There are 14 residues in the CDR3. CDR3 sequence reads: CASSQLTGVETQYF. In nucleotides, the CDR3 is TGCGCCAGCAGCCAATTAACAGGGGTAGAGACCCAGTACTTC.

V is TRBV18 and J is TRBJ2-2, with 9 bases aligning to TRBD1. V was pared by 6 bases and J by 2 bases, with 10 bases of the junction left unmatched. The CDR3 sequence is 17 residues long. Germline V CDR1 and CDR2: KGHSH, LQKENI. CDR3 coding DNA: TGTGCCAGCTCGAAAGCGCGGACAGGGGTCAACACCGGGGAGCTGTTTTTT. Translation gives CASSKARTGVNTGELFF.

The chain carries TRBV19 and TRBJ2-2; D uncertain. V was clipped by 3 bases and J by 6 bases, with 11 bases between them. CDR1 LNHDA and CDR2 SQIVND come from the germline V gene (reference sequence). The CDR3 sequence is 14 residues long. For the CDR3, the DNA is TGTGCCAGTAGTATCCCCTCCACCCCCGGGGAGCTGTTTTTT. This sequence encodes CASSIPSTPGELFF.

The J gene is TRBJ1-5, the V gene TRBV19; D is undetermined. V lost 7 bases and J lost 8, with 12 bases in between. The CDR3 consists of 12 residues. The germline gives CDR1 LNHDA, CDR2 SQIVND (reference sequence). The CDR3: CASTWGKEPQHF. The CDR3 DNA reads as TGTGCCAGTACCTGGGGAAAGGAGCCCCAGCATTTT.

This rearrangement joins TRBV27 to TRBJ2-7; the match to TRBD1 covers 7 bases. V gave up 10 bases and J gave up 2 bases; unmatched junction bases: 5. Germline V lookup: CDR1 MNHEY, CDR2 SMNVEV (reference sequence). This CDR3 spans 12 amino acids. CDR3 residues: CATRTGAYEQYF. CDR3 bases: TGTGCCACCAGGACAGGAGCCTACGAGCAGTACTTC.

The V and J genes are TRBV5-1 and TRBJ2-5; D is ambiguous. The J call could be wrong; TRBJ2-7 is a better fit for the DNA end. The germline V gene encodes CDR1 SGHRS and CDR2 YFSETQ. The CDR3 contains 14 residues. CDR3 in DNA: TGCGCCAGCAGCTTGTCGGTTTCGTCATACGAGCAGTACTTC. As protein: CASSLSVSSYEQYF.

The chain employs TRBV10-2 and TRBJ1-6; a possible D gene is TRBD1 (5 bases). V was cut by 2 bases and J by 10 bases, with 9 bases left in between. The CDR3 has 13 amino acids. CDR1 is WSHSY and CDR2 is SAAADI in the germline V gene. CDR3 sequence: CASSETGYSPLHF. CDR3 DNA: TGCGCCAGCAGTGAGACAGGCTACTCACCCCTCCACTTT.

This chain connects TRBV2 to TRBJ2-6; no clear D gene. The germline CDR1 and CDR2 sequences are SNHLY and FYNNEI. The CDR3 totals 14 residues. V gave up 5 bases and J gave up 2 bases, with 7 bases separating them. The CDR3 protein is CASSYTAGANVLTF. The CDR3 bases are TGTGCCAGCAGTTATACGGCTGGGGCCAACGTCCTGACTTTC.

This sequence joins TRBV19 and TRBJ1-2, with D perhaps matching TRBD1 (6 bases). The CDR3 loop spans 13 amino acids. Deletions cut 8 bases from V and 5 bases from J, with 15 bases between. From germline, CDR1 is LNHDA and CDR2 SQIVND (reference sequence). CDR3 in amino acids: CASQTGQSYGYTF. CDR3 in DNA: TGTGCCAGTCAAACAGGGCAGAGTTATGGCTACACCTTC.

The chain links TRBV4-1 to TRBJ2-3, with 8 bases fitting TRBD1. V shed 0 bases and J 2 bases; nucleotides not matched to a gene: 4. The CDR3 runs 16 residues. CDR1 MGHRA and CDR2 YSYEKL come from the germline V gene. Here the CDR3 reads CASSQDRGQATDTQYF. The CDR3 DNA reads as TGCGCCAGCAGCCAAGATAGGGGACAGGCCACAGATACGCAGTATTTT.

As concerns this clone: The germline gene is not matched at one end of the junction; a read error may be the cause. This chain links TRBV5-1 with TRBJ1-3, with D unclear. Per germline, CDR1 SGHRS and CDR2 YFSETQ. The CDR3 length is 14 residues. CDR3 region: CASSRPEGGDTIYF. The CDR3 nucleotides are TGCGCCAGCAGCCGACCCGAGGGTGGAGACACCATATATTTT.

This chain connects TRBV27 to TRBJ2-1; TRBD2 matches at 11 bases. From germline, CDR1 is MNHEY and CDR2 SMNVEV (reference sequence). The CDR3 is 15 residues long. After removal of 6 bases from V and 8 bases from J, the junction contained 9 bases not matched to a gene. As DNA, the CDR3 is TGTGCCAGCAGAAAAACTAGCGGGAGTTTCTATGAGCAGTTCTTC. Translated: CASRKTSGSFYEQFF.

The gene calls are TRBV10-3 and TRBJ2-5, with D possibly being TRBD1 (7 bases). V was shortened by 9 bases and J by 2 bases, with 13 bases between the two germline ends. The CDR3 totals 13 residues. CDR1 ENHRY and CDR2 SYGVKD come from the germline V gene. For the CDR3, the DNA is TGTGCCATAGGAGGGACAGAACAAGAGACCCAGTACTTC. It translates to CAIGGTEQETQYF.